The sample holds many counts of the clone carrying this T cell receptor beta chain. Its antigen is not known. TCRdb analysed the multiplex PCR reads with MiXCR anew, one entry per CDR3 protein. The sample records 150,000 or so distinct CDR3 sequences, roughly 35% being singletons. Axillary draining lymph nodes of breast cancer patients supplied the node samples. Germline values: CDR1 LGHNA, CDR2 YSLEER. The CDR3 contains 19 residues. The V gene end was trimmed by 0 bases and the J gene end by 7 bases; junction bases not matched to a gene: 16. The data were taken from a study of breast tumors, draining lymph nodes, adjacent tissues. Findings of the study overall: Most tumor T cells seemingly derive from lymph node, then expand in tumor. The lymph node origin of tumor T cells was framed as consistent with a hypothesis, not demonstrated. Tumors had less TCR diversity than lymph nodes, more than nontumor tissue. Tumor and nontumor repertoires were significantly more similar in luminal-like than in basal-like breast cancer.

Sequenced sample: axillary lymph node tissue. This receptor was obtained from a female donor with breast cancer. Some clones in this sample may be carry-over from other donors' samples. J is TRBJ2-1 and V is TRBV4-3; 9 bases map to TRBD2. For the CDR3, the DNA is TGCGCCAGCAGCCAAGAGGGCCCTTGGACTAGCGACCATGCAAATGAGCAGTTCTTC. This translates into CASSQEGPWTSDHANEQFF.